These 6 T cell receptor beta chains came from one sample sequenced in a study of T cell responses to AZD1222 COVID-19 vaccine. TCRdb keeps only in-frame clones here, not all; method: immunoSEQ multiplex PCR. The sample shows roughly 100,000 clones, roughly 87% of them seen only once. Specimen: peripheral blood, collected on day 0 of AZD1222 vaccination. All receptors come from an adult in good health.

The rearrangement joins TRBV2 to TRBJ2-2, with 8 bases aligning to TRBD1. This CDR3 is built from 18 residues. V shed 11 bases and J 4 bases; nucleotides not matched to a gene: 21. Germline assignment: CDR1 SNHLY and CDR2 FYNNEI. CDR3 region: CASAPVSGGVLFTGELFF. The CDR3 coding sequence is TGTGCCTCCGCCCCGGTTTCAGGGGGCGTCCTGTTCACCGGGGAGCTGTTTTTT.

The sample holds a few counts of this clone. The chain uses TRBV18 and TRBJ1-5; no firm D call. CDR1 is KGHSH, CDR2 LQKENI, per germline. V lost 3 bases and J lost 8, with 17 bases in between. CDR3 length: 15 residues. CDR3 in amino acids: CASSPFSSQREPQHF. The DNA of the CDR3 is TGTGCCAGCTCACCGTTTTCGTCCCAGAGGGAGCCCCAGCATTTT.

CDR3 coding DNA: TGTGCCAGCAGCTCCTACACAGGAGGGACTGGGGCCAACGTCCTGACTTTC. Its protein is CASSSYTGGTGANVLTF. The V call is TRBV7-9, the J call TRBJ2-6; possibly TRBD2 for D (6 bases). V was clipped by 4 bases and J by 2 bases, with 15 bases between them. Germline CDR1 reads SEHNR; CDR2 reads FQNEAQ (reference sequence). CDR3 length: 17 residues.

The chain has TRBV3-1 (or the pseudogene TRBV3-2) and TRBJ2-5; maybe TRBD2 (6 bases). CDR1 and CDR2 (germline): LGHDT, YNNKEL (reference sequence). Trimming removed 4 bases from V and 5 bases from J, with 17 bases in between. This CDR3 spans 15 amino acids. The CDR3 protein is CASSRRDGGWETQYF. The CDR3 nucleotides read TGTGCCAGCAGCCGACGGGACGGAGGGTGGGAGACCCAGTACTTC.

The chain is built from TRBV7-2 and TRBJ2-7, with 8 bases that match TRBD1. The germline gives CDR1 SGHTA, CDR2 FQGNSA. V lost 7 bases to trimming and J lost 5 bases; unmatched junction nucleotides: 13. The CDR3 is 15 amino acids. The CDR3 nucleotides read TGTGCCAGCACAAGAGGTCGCCCAGGGGGCAACGAGCAGTACTTC. It specifies CASTRGRPGGNEQYF.

The V and J genes are TRBV7-9 and TRBJ2-7, with TRBD1 matching over 7 bases. Germline-derived CDR1 and CDR2 are SEHNR and FQNEAQ (reference sequence). Trimming cost V 5 bases and J 0 bases; bases outside gene matches: 7. The CDR3 spans 15 residues. CDR3 sequence reads: CASSISGTVSYEQYF. The CDR3, as DNA: TGTGCCAGCAGCATTTCCGGGACAGTCTCCTACGAGCAGTACTTC.